This entry features one T cell receptor (beta chain) sequence. Antigen specificity is unknown. Trimming left V 5 bases short and J 8 bases short, with 13 bases between. The germline V gene encodes CDR1 PRHDT and CDR2 FYEKMQ (reference sequence). The length of the CDR3 is 13 residues. From alopecia areata patients, lesional scalp punch biopsies and peripheral blood were collected. RNA extraction was followed by reverse transcription into cDNA, which acted as the sequencing template. TCRdb's copy holds only in-frame clones and misses some; the assay was immunoSEQ multiplex PCR. The table shows 12,000 or so clones, with around 50% occurring only once. These data are taken from a study of CD8+ T cells in alopecia areata. Across the whole study: Patients received oral tofacitinib, 5 to 10 mg twice daily, for moderate-to-severe alopecia areata. Points from the study as a whole: Possibly as an HLA-related effect, TCR sharing across patients appeared less clear than in mice. Lesional scalp, especially alopecia totalis/universalis, showed higher clonality than normal scalp.

The chain joins TRBV13 to TRBJ2-1; D is possibly TRBD2 (6 bases). This sequence was found in a human donor with alopecia areata. The specimen sequenced was skin. CDR3 protein: CASSTRRVYEQFF. Here the CDR3 DNA reads TGTGCCAGCAGCACCAGGAGGGTATATGAGCAGTTCTTC.